The clone carrying this T cell receptor beta chain was counted between two and nine times. This sample was taken from a study of T cells in Graves' hyperthyroidism and ophthalmopathy. Stable Graves' hyperthyroidism meant no ophthalmopathy progression within 18 months. Based on clinical symptoms, serum thyroxine and TRAb, thyroid ultrasound and orbital computed tomography, diagnoses were reached. Out of over 7.5 ml of fresh peripheral blood came the PBMCs. V was cut by 5 bases and J by 5 bases, with 13 bases left in between. Looked up from germline, CDR1 is SGHRS and CDR2 is YFSETQ. This CDR3 contains 14 residues. What was amplified from RNA transcripts were TCR beta CDR3 regions. HTBI primers were the set used in a first-round RT-PCR of the TCR CDR3. TCRdb re-analysed the multiplex PCR reads in MiXCR, keeping a single row per CDR3 protein. The table records about 210,000 distinct CDR3 sequences, more than 15% of them present only once.

Specimen: blood. The V call is TRBV5-1, the J call TRBJ2-2; the D call may be TRBD1 or TRBD2 (6 bases each). This TCR came from a man aged 50-59 years with Graves' hyperthyroidism. The CDR3 DNA reads as TGCGCCAGCAGATACGGGGGCTCGACCGGGGAGCTGTTTTTT. It encodes CASRYGGSTGELFF.